A selection of T cell receptor beta chains follows, all from one sample in a study of technical replicates of blood from a handful of donors. Here immunoSEQ multiplex PCR was the method, and the copy in TCRdb shows in-frame clones only, minus some. The sample includes 50,000 to 80,000 clones, 85% to 90% of them seen just once. Input material: PBMCs. The receptor set was obtained from a human donor in good health. Some clones in this sample may be carry-over from other donors' samples. The CDR3 runs from the conserved cysteine through the conserved F or W. D genes are given only for firm matches. Not all rows give a size; the values are once, few, many and, for expanded clones, a class.

>TRBD1|TRBJ2-2|NA|TRBV5-1
CASSPGQGAKTGELFF
TGCGCCAGCAGTCCGGGACAGGGGGCGAAGACCGGGGAGCTGTTTTTT
>NA|TRBJ2-7|NA|TRBV4-1
CASSQASGEVYEQYF
TGCGCCAGCAGCCAAGCGTCAGGGGAAGTCTACGAGCAGTACTTC
>TRBD2|TRBJ2-3|NA|TRBV7-7
CASSLGLAGTDTQYF
TGTGCCAGCAGCCTCGGACTAGCGGGAACAGATACGCAGTATTTT
>TRBD1|TRBJ2-5|NA|TRBV18
CASSPTGVETQYF
TGTGCCAGCTCACCAACAGGGGTGGAGACCCAGTACTTC
>NA|TRBJ2-2|NA|TRBV5-4
CASSYPQAYGNTGELFF
TGTGCCAGCAGCTATCCACAGGCATACGGGAACACCGGGGAGCTGTTTTTT
>NA|TRBJ2-7|few|TRBV19
CASSDSYSYEQYF
TGTGCCAGTAGCGACAGCTACTCCTACGAGCAGTACTTC
>TRBD1|TRBJ2-4|NA|TRBV5-4
CASSRRQGSNIQYF
TGTGCCAGCAGTCGGAGACAGGGCTCAAACATTCAGTACTTC
>NA|TRBJ2-3|NA|TRBV4-2
CASSQEQGGSSDTQYF
TGTGCCAGCAGCCAAGAACAGGGCGGGAGCTCAGATACGCAGTATTTT
>TRBD2|TRBJ2-4|NA|TRBV7-9
CASSLGGGAVGQYF
TGTGCCAGCAGCTTAGGCGGGGGGGCCGTAGGTCAGTACTTC
>NA|TRBJ1-2|NA|TRBV7-9
CASRGGSLGYTF
TGTGCCAGCAGGGGGGGATCCCTTGGCTACACCTTC
>NA|TRBJ2-2|NA|TRBV4-2
CASSHLRSFTGELFF
TGTGCCAGCAGCCACCTTAGAAGTTTCACCGGGGAGCTGTTTTTT
>TRBD2|TRBJ2-5|NA|TRBV5-6
CASSSKTTSGWETQYF
TGTGCCAGCAGCTCGAAGACGACTAGCGGTTGGGAGACCCAGTACTTC
>TRBD2|TRBJ2-7|NA|TRBV7-2
CASSLGGSSVYEQYF
TGTGCCAGCAGCTTAGGCGGGAGCAGTGTCTACGAGCAGTACTTC
>NA|TRBJ2-1|NA|TRBV25-1
CASSDGLNEQFF
TGTGCCAGCAGTGACGGGTTGAATGAGCAGTTCTTC
>NA|TRBJ2-5|NA|TRBV7-2
CASSFDRNQETQYF
TGTGCCAGCAGCTTCGACAGAAACCAAGAGACCCAGTACTTC
>NA|TRBJ1-2|once|TRBV6-5
CASSYGSGYTF
TGTGCCAGCAGTTACGGGAGCGGCTACACCTTC
>TRBD1|TRBJ1-5|NA|TRBV18
CASSEGQGVGQPQHF
TGTGCCAGCTCGGAAGGACAGGGTGTGGGTCAGCCCCAGCATTTT
>NA|TRBJ2-1|NA|TRBV30
CAWSHLGARGIF
TGTGCCTGGAGTCATCTGGGGGCAAGGGGGATCTTC
>TRBD2|TRBJ2-1|NA|TRBV4-2
CASSQAVTSGGANEQFF
TGTGCCAGCAGCCAAGCAGTTACTAGCGGGGGGGCGAATGAGCAGTTCTTC
>TRBD1|TRBJ1-2|NA|TRBV2
CASSGQGNYGYTF
TGTGCCAGCAGTGGACAGGGCAACTATGGCTACACCTTC
>TRBD1|TRBJ2-1|NA|TRBV5-1
CASSFRAGGPEQFF
TGCGCCAGCAGCTTTAGGGCAGGGGGCCCTGAGCAGTTCTTC
>NA|TRBJ1-2|NA|TRBV5-1
CASSSQTVANYGYTF
TGCGCCAGCAGCTCGCAGACAGTAGCTAACTATGGCTACACCTTC
>TRBD2|TRBJ2-3|NA|TRBV4-3
CASSQDTSGGTDTQYF
TGCGCCAGCAGCCAAGATACCAGCGGGGGCACAGATACGCAGTATTTT
>NA|TRBJ1-4|NA|TRBV7-9
CASSTQGASNEKLFF
TGTGCCAGCAGCACACAGGGAGCGAGTAATGAAAAACTGTTTTTT
>NA|TRBJ1-6|NA|TRBV27
CASTKSPGVYNSPLHF
TGTGCCAGCACTAAATCCCCCGGGGTCTATAATTCACCCCTCCACTTT
>NA|TRBJ2-3|NA|TRBV2
CASRLETGKDTQYF
TGTGCCAGCAGGCTGGAGACGGGAAAAGATACGCAGTATTTT
>TRBD1|TRBJ1-1|NA|TRBV7-2
CASSQNRGWTEAFF
TGTGCCAGCAGCCAAAACAGGGGGTGGACTGAAGCTTTCTTT
>NA|TRBJ1-2|NA|TRBV19
CATRGHINYGYTF
TGTGCCACCCGGGGACATATCAACTATGGCTACACCTTC
>NA|TRBJ1-1|once|TRBV7-2
CASSLSPSPVGAFF
TGTGCCAGCAGCTTGTCTCCCTCCCCCGTCGGGGCTTTCTTT
>TRBD1|TRBJ1-2|NA|TRBV10-3
CAISGDRGFGYTF
TGTGCCATCAGTGGGGACAGGGGTTTTGGCTACACCTTC
>NA|TRBJ2-7|NA|TRBV7-2
CASSLGQEYEQYF
TGTGCCAGCAGCTTAGGTCAGGAATACGAGCAGTACTTC
>NA|TRBJ1-2|NA|TRBV5-4
CASSIRDTDNYGYTF
TGTGCCAGCAGCATACGGGACACCGATAACTATGGCTACACCTTC
>NA|TRBJ2-7|NA|TRBV9
CASSGAGFSFEQYF
TGTGCCAGCAGTGGGGCTGGGTTTTCTTTCGAGCAGTACTTC
>NA|TRBJ2-7|NA|TRBV6-6
CASSYDSGLYEQYF
TGTGCCAGCAGTTACGATAGCGGTCTCTACGAGCAGTACTTC
>TRBD1|TRBJ1-4|once|TRBV2
CASSAGQGLAPYWEKLFF
TGTGCCAGCAGTGCTGGACAGGGCTTAGCTCCCTATTGGGAAAAACTGTTTTTT
>TRBD1|TRBJ2-1|NA|TRBV19
CASSSDRGDHSYNEQFF
TGTGCCAGTAGTTCCGACAGGGGCGACCACTCCTACAATGAGCAGTTCTTC
>NA|TRBJ2-1|NA|TRBV7-9
CASSPLLGAGGRNEQFF
TGTGCCAGCAGCCCGCTTCTCGGAGCGGGCGGAAGGAATGAGCAGTTCTTC
>TRBD2|TRBJ2-3|NA|TRBV29-1
CSVDGLAGSPDTQYF
TGCAGCGTTGACGGACTAGCGGGAAGCCCAGATACGCAGTATTTT
>NA|TRBJ2-1|few|TRBV6-5
CASRLTDGKYNEQFF
TGTGCCAGCAGACTGACTGACGGGAAATACAATGAGCAGTTCTTC
>NA|TRBJ2-5|NA|TRBV7-9
CASSRRQALETQYF
TGTGCCAGCAGCCGTAGACAGGCCTTAGAGACCCAGTACTTC
>NA|TRBJ1-3|NA|TRBV25-1
CASRARVGNTIYF
TGTGCCAGCAGGGCCAGGGTTGGAAACACCATATATTTT
>TRBD1|TRBJ1-2|NA|TRBV9
CASRGDSDYGYTF
TGTGCCAGCAGGGGGGACAGCGACTATGGCTACACCTTC
>NA|TRBJ1-5|NA|TRBV2
CASKRGNQPQHF
TGTGCCAGCAAGAGGGGCAATCAGCCCCAGCATTTT
>TRBD1|TRBJ1-1|NA|TRBV9
CASSEQGENTEAFF
TGTGCCAGCAGCGAGCAGGGGGAGAACACTGAAGCTTTCTTT
>NA|TRBJ1-2|NA|TRBV4-3
CASSLMGGGYTF
TGCGCCAGCAGCCTCATGGGGGGGGGCTACACCTTC
>TRBD2|TRBJ2-3|NA|TRBV6-1
CASSTRGGTDTQYF
TGTGCCAGCAGTACCCGCGGGGGGACAGATACGCAGTATTTT
>TRBD2|TRBJ2-3|NA|TRBV7-3
CASSLGLAGVTDTQYF
TGTGCCAGCAGCTTAGGACTAGCGGGCGTCACAGATACGCAGTATTTT
>NA|TRBJ2-7|NA|TRBV21-1
CASRSKGDRSSYEQYF
TGTGCCAGCAGATCTAAAGGGGATAGGAGCTCCTACGAGCAGTACTTC
>NA|TRBJ2-3|NA|TRBV9
CASSVAGADTQYF
TGTGCCAGCAGCGTAGCTGGGGCGGATACGCAGTATTTT
>NA|TRBJ2-1|few|TRBV18
CASSPLDSVYNEQFF
TGTGCCAGCTCACCCCTAGATAGCGTCTACAATGAGCAGTTCTTC
>TRBD2|TRBJ2-5|NA|TRBV5-4
CASSYRGGLGTQYF
TGTGCCAGCAGCTACCGGGGGGGGCTGGGGACCCAGTACTTC
>NA|TRBJ2-2|NA|TRBV5-6
CASSLGSARSDTGELFF
TGTGCCAGCAGCTTGGGTTCGGCCAGGTCCGACACCGGGGAGCTGTTTTTT
>NA|TRBJ1-1|few|TRBV10-2
CASLGGPEAFF
TGCGCCAGCCTGGGGGGGCCTGAAGCTTTCTTT
>TRBD1|TRBJ1-1|NA|TRBV6-1
CASSQQGRDTEAFF
TGTGCCAGCAGCCAACAGGGGAGAGACACTGAAGCTTTCTTT
>NA|TRBJ1-4|once|TRBV27
CASKGRGFNEKLFF
TGTGCCAGCAAGGGGCGGGGATTTAATGAAAAACTGTTTTTT